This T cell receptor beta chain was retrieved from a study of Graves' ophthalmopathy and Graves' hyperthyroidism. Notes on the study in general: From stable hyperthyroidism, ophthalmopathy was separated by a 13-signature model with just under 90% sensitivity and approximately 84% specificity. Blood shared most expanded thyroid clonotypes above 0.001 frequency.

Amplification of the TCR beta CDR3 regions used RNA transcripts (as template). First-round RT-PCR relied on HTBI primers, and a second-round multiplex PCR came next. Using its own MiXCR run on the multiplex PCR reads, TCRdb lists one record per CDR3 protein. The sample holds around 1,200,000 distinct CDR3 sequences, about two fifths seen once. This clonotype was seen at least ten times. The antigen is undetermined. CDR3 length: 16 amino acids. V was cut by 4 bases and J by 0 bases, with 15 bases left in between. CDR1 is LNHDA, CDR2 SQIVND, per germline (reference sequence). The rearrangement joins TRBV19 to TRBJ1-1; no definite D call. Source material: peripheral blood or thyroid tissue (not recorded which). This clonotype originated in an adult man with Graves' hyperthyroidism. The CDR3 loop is CASSRQRQNMNTEAFF. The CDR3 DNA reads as TGTGCCAGTAGTAGGCAACGCCAGAACATGAACACTGAAGCTTTCTTT.